This TCR beta chain stems from a study of cytomegalovirus exposure and HLA in healthy donors. Amplification used 60 Vbeta primers and 13 Jbeta primers. As handled by the study authors: There were around 80 million unique TCR beta chains by a later count, and around 10 million of them were shared. Profiled with immunoSEQ multiplex PCR; TCRdb holds only in-frame clones, not every one. The V and J calls and clone size come from that table; D and trimming were worked out from the DNA. In the table there are about 61,000 clones, roughly 90% of which are singletons. This CDR3 spans 14 amino acids. Germline CDR1 is MNHNS and CDR2 is SASEGT. Germline trimming cut 6 bases from V and 6 bases from J; bases unmatched to any gene: 4.

This clonotype was sampled from a man aged 30 to 45 in good health and CMV-seropositive. Sequenced sample: PBMCs. The rearrangement links TRBV6-1 to TRBJ2-7; 14 nucleotides line up with TRBD2. CDR3 in amino acids: CASRTGLAGGEQYF. In nucleotides, the CDR3 is TGTGCCAGCAGAACCGGACTAGCGGGAGGCGAGCAGTACTTC.